The clone carrying this TCR beta chain was counted a single time. The source of the sample is a study of blood T cell repertoires in COVID-19. Overall study context: Specimens from acute and convalescent COVID-19 originated in the United States, Italy and Spain.

Measured with immunoSEQ multiplex PCR; TCRdb has only the in-frame clones, and not every one. The table shows around 230,000 clones, with less than 90% occurring only once. Assignment of participants to cohorts was predicated upon participant-reported clinical history. Two negative PCRs, clearance, or symptom resolution were required of recovered Cohort 3 donors. This CDR3 region has 15 residues. Germline CDR1 SEHNR, CDR2 FQNEAQ (reference sequence). V shed 5 bases and J shed 0 bases, with 11 bases lying between them. The TCR was taken from a woman younger than 45 who had recovered from COVID-19. The rearrangement joins TRBV7-9 to TRBJ1-3; possible D gene TRBD1, 6 bases. Sequencing input: PBMCs or T cells enriched from blood (not recorded which). CDR3 protein: CASSPQGNSGNTIYF. In DNA, the CDR3 is TGTGCCAGCAGCCCACAGGGAAACTCTGGAAACACCATATATTTT.